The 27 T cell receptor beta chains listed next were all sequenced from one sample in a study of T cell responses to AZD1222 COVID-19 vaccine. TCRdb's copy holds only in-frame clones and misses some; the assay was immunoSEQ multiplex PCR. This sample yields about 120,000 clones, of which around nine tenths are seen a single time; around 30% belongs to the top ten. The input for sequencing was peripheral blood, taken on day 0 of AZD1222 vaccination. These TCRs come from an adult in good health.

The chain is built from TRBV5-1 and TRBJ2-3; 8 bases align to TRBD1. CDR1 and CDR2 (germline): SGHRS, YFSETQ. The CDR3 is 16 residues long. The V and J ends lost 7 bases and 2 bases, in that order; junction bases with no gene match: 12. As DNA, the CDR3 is TGCGCCAGCCAATCATCCGGGACAGGAATCACAGATACGCAGTATTTT. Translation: CASQSSGTGITDTQYF.

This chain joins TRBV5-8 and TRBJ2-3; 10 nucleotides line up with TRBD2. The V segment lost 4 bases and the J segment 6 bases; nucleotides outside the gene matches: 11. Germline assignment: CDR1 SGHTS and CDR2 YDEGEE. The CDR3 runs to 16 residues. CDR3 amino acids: CASSGVAGGPGDTQYF. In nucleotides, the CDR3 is TGTGCCAGCAGCGGAGTAGCGGGGGGCCCCGGTGATACGCAGTATTTT.

The CDR3 loop is CASRGLVPHEQYF. As DNA, the CDR3 is TGTGCCAGCAGAGGACTAGTACCCCACGAGCAGTACTTC. V gene TRBV6-6 combines with J gene TRBJ2-7; 7 nucleotides match TRBD2. The CDR3 has 13 residues. CDR1 MNHNY and CDR2 SVGAGI come from the germline V gene (reference sequence). J gave up 5 bases and V 6 bases, and 7 bases lay outside the gene matches.

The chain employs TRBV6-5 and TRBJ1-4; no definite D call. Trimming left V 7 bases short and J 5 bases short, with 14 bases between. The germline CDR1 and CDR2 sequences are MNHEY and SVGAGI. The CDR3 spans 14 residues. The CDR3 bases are TGTGCCAGCAAGTACGAAGGCCTGAATGAAAAACTGTTTTTT. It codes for CASKYEGLNEKLFF.

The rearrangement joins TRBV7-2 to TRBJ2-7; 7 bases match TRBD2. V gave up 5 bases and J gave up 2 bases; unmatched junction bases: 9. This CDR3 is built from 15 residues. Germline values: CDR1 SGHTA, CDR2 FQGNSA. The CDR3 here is CASSRSPSGAYEQYF. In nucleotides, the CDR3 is TGTGCCAGCAGCCGTAGCCCTAGCGGTGCCTACGAGCAGTACTTC.

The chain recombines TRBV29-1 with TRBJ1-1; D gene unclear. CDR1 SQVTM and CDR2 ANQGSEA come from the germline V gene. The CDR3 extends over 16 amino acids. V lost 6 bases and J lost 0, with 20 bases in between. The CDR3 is CSVDRTGLGVNTEAFF. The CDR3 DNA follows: TGCAGCGTAGATCGGACCGGATTGGGTGTGAACACTGAAGCTTTCTTT.

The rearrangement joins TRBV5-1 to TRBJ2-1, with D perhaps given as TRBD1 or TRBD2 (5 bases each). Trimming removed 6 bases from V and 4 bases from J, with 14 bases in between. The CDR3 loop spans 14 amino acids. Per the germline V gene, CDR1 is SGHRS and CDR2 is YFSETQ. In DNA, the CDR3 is TGCGCCAGCAACCCCGGGACGGCATACAATGAGCAGTTCTTC. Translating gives CASNPGTAYNEQFF.

CDR3 in DNA: TGTGCCAGCAGCTTACGACTAGCGGGGGGGCCCGTCACCGGGGAGCTGTTTTTT. Encoded protein: CASSLRLAGGPVTGELFF. J is TRBJ2-2 and V is TRBV11-2; 14 positions match TRBD2. From germline, CDR1 is SGHAT and CDR2 FQNNGV. J gave up 4 bases and V 2 bases, and 6 bases lay outside the gene matches. CDR3 size: 18 residues.

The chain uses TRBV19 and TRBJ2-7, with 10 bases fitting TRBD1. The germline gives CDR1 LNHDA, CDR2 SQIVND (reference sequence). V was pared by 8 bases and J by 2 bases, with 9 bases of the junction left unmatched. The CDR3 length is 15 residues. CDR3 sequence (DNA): TGTGCCAGTCGAAAGACGGGACAGGGGACCTACGAGCAGTACTTC. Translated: CASRKTGQGTYEQYF. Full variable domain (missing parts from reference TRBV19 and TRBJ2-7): DGGITQSPKYLFRKEGQNVTLSCEQNLNHDAMYWYRQDPGQGLRLIYYSQIVNDFQKGDIAEGYSVSREKKESFPLTVTSAQKNPTAFYLCASRKTGQGTYEQYFGPGTRLTVT.

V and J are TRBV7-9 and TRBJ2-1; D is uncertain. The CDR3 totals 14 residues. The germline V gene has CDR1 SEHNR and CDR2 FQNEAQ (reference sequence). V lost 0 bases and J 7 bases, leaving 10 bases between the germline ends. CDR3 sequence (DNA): TGTGCCAGCAGCTTAGCATACCCCCAGAATGAGCAGTTCTTC. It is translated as CASSLAYPQNEQFF.

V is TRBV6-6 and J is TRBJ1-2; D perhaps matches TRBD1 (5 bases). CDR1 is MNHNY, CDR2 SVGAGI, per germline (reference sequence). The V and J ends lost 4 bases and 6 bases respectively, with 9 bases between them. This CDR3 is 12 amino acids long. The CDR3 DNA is TGTGCCAGCAGTTCCACAGGACATGGCTACACCTTC. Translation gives CASSSTGHGYTF.

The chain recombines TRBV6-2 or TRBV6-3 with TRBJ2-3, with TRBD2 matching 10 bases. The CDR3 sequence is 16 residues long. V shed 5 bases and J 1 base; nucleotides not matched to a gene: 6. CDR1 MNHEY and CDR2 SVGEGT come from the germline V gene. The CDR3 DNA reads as TGTGCCAGCAGTAGGAGGACTAGCGGTCGCACAGATACGCAGTATTTT. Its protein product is CASSRRTSGRTDTQYF.

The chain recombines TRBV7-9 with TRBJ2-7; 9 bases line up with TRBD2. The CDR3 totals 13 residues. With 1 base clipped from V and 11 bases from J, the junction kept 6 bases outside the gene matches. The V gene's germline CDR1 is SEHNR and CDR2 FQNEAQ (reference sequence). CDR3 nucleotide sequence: TGTGCCAGCAGCTTAGGAGGTAGCGGGAGAGAGTACTTC. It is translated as CASSLGGSGREYF.

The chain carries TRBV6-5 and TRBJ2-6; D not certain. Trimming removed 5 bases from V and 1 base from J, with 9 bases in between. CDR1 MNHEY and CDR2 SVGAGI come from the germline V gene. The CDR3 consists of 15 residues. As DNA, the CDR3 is TGTGCCAGCAGTCCCACCAATTCTGGGGCCAACGTCCTGACTTTC. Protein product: CASSPTNSGANVLTF.

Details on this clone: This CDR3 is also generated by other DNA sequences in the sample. The CDR3 DNA reads as TGTGCCAGCTCACCTCCCCCCAGCTCCTACAATGAGCAGTTCTTC. Translation: CASSPPPSSYNEQFF. The chain recombines TRBV18 with TRBJ2-1; D ambiguous. The V and J ends lost 3 bases and 0 bases respectively, with 9 bases between them. The germline gives CDR1 KGHSH, CDR2 LQKENI. The CDR3 loop spans 15 amino acids.

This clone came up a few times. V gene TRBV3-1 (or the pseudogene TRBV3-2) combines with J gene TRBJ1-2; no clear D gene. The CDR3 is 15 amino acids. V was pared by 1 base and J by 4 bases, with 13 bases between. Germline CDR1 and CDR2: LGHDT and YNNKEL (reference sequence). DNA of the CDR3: TGTGCCAGCAGCCAAGTGGGAAGGGCGACCTATGGCTACACCTTC. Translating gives CASSQVGRATYGYTF.

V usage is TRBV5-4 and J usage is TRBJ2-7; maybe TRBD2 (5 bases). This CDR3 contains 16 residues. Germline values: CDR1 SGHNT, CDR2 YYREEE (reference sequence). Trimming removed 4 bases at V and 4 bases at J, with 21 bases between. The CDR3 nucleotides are TGTGCCAGCAGCCTGTCCGGAGGTGCCTTGGGATACGAGCAGTACTTC. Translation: CASSLSGGALGYEQYF.

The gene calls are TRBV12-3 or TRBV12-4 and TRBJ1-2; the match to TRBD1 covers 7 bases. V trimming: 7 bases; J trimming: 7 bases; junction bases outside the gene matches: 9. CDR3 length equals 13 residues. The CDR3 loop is CASTKRGQVGYTF. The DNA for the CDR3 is TGTGCCAGCACCAAAAGGGGGCAAGTTGGCTACACCTTC.

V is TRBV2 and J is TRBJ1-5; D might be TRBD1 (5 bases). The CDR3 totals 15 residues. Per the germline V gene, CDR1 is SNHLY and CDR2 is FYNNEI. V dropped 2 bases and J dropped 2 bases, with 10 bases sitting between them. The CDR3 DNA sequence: TGTGCCAGCAGTGAATCAGGGAAAGGCAATCAGCCCCAGCATTTT. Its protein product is CASSESGKGNQPQHF.

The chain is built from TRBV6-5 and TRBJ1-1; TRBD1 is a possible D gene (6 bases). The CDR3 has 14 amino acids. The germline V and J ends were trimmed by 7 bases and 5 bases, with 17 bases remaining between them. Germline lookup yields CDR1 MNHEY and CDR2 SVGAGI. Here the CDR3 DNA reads TGTGCCAGCAAAGGGGGGGCCCTTGGGACTGAAGCTTTCTTT. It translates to CASKGGALGTEAFF.

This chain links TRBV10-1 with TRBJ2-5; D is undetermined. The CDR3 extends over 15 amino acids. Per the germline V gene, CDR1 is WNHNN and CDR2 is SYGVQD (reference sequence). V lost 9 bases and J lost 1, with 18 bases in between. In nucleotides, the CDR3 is TGCGCCAGGGCCCTCATAGGACCGATCCAAGAGACCCAGTACTTC. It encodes CARALIGPIQETQYF.

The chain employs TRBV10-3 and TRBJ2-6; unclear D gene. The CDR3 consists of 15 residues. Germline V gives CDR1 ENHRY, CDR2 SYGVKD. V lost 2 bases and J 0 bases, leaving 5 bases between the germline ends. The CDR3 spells CAISELTSGANVLTF. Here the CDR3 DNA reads TGTGCCATCAGTGAGCTGACCTCTGGGGCCAACGTCCTGACTTTC.

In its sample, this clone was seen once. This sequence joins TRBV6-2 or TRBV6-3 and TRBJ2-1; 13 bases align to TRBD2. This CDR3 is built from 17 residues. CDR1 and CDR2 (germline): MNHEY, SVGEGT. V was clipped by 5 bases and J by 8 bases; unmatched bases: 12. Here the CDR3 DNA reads TGTGCCAGCAGTAGTACTAGCGGGAGGGTCCGGGGGGATGAGCAGTTCTTC. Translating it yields CASSSTSGRVRGDEQFF.

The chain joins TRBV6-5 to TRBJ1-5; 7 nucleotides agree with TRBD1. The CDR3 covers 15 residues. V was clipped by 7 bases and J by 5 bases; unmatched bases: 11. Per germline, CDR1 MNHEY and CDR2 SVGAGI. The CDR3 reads CASTSTTGTDQPQHF. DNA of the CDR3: TGTGCCAGCACCTCTACGACCGGGACAGATCAGCCCCAGCATTTT.

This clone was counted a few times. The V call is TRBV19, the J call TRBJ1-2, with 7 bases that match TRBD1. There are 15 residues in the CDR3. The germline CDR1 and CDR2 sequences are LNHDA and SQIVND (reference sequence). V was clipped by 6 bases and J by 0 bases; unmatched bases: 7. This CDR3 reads CASSPDRDSNYGYTF. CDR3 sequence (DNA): TGTGCCAGTAGCCCCGACAGGGACTCTAACTATGGCTACACCTTC.

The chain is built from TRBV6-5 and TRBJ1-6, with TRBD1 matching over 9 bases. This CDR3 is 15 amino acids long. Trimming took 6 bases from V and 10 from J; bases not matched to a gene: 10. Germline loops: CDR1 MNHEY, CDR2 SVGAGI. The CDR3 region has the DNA TGTGCCAGCAGCCTGCCGGGACAGGGTAACTCACCCCTCCACTTT. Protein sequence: CASSLPGQGNSPLHF.

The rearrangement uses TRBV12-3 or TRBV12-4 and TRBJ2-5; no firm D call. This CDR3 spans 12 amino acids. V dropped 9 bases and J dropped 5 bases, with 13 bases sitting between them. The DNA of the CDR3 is TGTGCCAGTCAGTGGGCTTCTGAGACCCAGTACTTC. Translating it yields CASQWASETQYF.